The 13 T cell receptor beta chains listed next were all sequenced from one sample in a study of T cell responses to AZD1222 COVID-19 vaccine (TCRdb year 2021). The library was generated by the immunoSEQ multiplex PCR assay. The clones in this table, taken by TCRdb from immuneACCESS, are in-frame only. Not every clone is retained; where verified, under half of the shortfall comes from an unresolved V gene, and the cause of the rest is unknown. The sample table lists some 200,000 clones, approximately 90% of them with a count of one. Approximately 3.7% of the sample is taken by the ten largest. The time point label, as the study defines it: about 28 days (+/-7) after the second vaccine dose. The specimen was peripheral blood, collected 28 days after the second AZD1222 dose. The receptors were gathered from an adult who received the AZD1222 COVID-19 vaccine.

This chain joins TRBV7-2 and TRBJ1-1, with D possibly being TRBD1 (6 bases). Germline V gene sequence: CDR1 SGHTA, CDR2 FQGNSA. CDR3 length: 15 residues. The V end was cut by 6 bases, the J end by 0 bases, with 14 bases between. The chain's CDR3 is CASSHGDRMNTEAFF. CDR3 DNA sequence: TGTGCCAGCAGTCACGGAGACAGGATGAACACTGAAGCTTTCTTT.

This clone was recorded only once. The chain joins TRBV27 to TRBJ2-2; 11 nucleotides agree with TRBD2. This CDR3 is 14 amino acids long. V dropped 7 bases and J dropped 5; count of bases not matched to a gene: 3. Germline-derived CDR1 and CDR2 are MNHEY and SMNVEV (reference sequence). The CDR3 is CASTRTSGTGELFF. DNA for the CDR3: TGTGCCAGCACCAGGACTAGCGGGACCGGGGAGCTGTTTTTT.

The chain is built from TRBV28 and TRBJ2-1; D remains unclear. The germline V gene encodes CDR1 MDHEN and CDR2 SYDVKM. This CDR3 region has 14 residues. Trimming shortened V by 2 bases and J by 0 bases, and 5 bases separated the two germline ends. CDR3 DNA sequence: TGTGCCAGCAGTTTAACGGTCTCCTACAATGAGCAGTTCTTC. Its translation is CASSLTVSYNEQFF.

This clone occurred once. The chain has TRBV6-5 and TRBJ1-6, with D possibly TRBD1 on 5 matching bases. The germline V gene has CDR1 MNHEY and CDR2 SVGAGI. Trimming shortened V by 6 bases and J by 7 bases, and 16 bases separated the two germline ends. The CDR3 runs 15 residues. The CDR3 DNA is TGTGCCAGCAGCCTCAGGGCTCTTGGGAATTCACCCCTCCACTTT. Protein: CASSLRALGNSPLHF.

CDR3 DNA sequence: TGTGCCAGCAGCGTAGAAAGCGGGAGGCACAATGAGCAGTTCTTC. It codes for CASSVESGRHNEQFF. The gene calls are TRBV9 and TRBJ2-1; 9 positions agree with TRBD2. The germline CDR1 and CDR2 sequences are SGDLS and YYNGEE. The CDR3 sequence is 15 residues long. The junction had 3 bases not matched to a gene; V was cut back by 0 bases and J by 5 bases.

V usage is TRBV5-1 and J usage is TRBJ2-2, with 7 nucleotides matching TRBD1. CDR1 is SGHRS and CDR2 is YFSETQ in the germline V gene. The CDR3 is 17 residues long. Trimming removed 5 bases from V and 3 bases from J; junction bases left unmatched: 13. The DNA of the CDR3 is TGCGCCAGCAGTCCCAACCTAGGGGGCGCGGACACCGGGGAGCTGTTTTTT. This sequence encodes CASSPNLGGADTGELFF.

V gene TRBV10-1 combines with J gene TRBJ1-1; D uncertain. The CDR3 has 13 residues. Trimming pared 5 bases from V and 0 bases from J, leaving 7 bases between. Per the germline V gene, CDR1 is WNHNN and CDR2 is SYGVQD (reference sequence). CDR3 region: CASSSELNTEAFF. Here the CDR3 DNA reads TGCGCCAGCAGTTCCGAGCTGAACACTGAAGCTTTCTTT.

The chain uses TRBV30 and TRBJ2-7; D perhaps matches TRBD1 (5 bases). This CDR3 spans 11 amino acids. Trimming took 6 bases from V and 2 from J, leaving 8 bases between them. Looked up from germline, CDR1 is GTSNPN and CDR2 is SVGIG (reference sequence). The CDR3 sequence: CACDSTYEQYF. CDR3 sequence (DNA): TGTGCCTGTGACAGTACCTACGAGCAGTACTTC.

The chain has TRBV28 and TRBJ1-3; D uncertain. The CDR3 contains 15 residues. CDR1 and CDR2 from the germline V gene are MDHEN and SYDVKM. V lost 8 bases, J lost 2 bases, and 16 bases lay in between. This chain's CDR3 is CASGTGPNTGNTIYF. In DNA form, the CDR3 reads TGTGCCAGCGGAACCGGGCCTAATACTGGAAACACCATATATTTT.

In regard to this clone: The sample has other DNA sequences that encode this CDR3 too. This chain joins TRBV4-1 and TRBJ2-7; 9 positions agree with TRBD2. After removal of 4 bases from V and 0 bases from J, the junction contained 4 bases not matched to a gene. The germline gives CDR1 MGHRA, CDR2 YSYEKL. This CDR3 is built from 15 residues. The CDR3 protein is CASSLTSGSSYEQYF. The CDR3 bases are TGCGCCAGCAGCCTGACTAGCGGTTCCTCCTACGAGCAGTACTTC.

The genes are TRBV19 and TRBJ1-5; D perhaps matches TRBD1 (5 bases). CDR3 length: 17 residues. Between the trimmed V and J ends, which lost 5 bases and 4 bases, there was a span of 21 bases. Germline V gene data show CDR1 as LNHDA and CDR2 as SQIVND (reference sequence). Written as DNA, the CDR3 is TGTGCCAGTAGTCGCCTTCGGACACCCCTAAATAATCAGCCCCAGCATTTT. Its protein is CASSRLRTPLNNQPQHF.

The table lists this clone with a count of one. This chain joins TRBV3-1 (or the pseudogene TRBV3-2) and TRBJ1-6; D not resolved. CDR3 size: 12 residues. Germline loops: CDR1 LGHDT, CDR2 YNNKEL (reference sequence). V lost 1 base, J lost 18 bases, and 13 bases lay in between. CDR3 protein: CASSQGGESAHF. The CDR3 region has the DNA TGTGCCAGCAGCCAAGGCGGGGAATCGGCCCACTTT.

The CDR3 DNA reads as TGTGCCAGCTCACGGGAACAGGGGAATCAGCCCCAGCATTTT. It yields the protein CASSREQGNQPQHF. J is TRBJ1-5 and V is TRBV18; 7 bases agree with TRBD1. The ends lost 4 bases at V and 4 bases at J; junction bases unmatched: 4. CDR3 size: 14 residues. The germline V gene encodes CDR1 KGHSH and CDR2 LQKENI.